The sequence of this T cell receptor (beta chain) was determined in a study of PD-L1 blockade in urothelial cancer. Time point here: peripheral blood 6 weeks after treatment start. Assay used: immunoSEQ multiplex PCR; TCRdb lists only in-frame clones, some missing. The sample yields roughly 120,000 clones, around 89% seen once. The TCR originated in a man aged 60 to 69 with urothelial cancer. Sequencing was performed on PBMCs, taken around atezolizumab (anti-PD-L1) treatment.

This chain's CDR3 is CASSLSTQIYEQYF. CDR3 bases: TGTGCCAGCAGTTTATCAACCCAGATCTACGAGCAGTACTTC. This chain connects TRBV27 to TRBJ2-7; D call uncertain. The CDR3 has 14 amino acids. CDR1 MNHEY and CDR2 SMNVEV come from the germline V gene (reference sequence). Trimming took 0 bases from V and 3 from J, leaving 9 bases between them.